The rows below give T cell receptor beta chains drawn from one sample of a study of cytomegalovirus exposure and HLA in healthy donors. TCRdb keeps only in-frame clones here, not all; method: immunoSEQ multiplex PCR. The table has 160,000 or so clones, 70% to 80% seen once. The material sequenced was PBMCs. All receptors come from a woman in her 50s in good health and CMV-seronegative. Each CDR3 is given with its conserved first and last residue. D genes are given only for firm matches. The size of a clone is reported for some rows only, either as once, few or many, or as a class for expanded clones.

D gene	J gene	V gene	clone size	CDR3 protein	CDR3 DNA
-	TRBJ2-7	TRBV29-1	-	CSVEVAVGPEQYF	TGCAGCGTTGAAGTCGCGGTCGGTCCCGAGCAGTACTTC
-	TRBJ2-5	TRBV6-6	once	CASSQGRGETQYF	TGTGCCAGCAGTCAGGGGAGGGGAGAGACCCAGTACTTC
TRBD2	TRBJ2-7	TRBV28	few	CASSVAGGEEQYF	TGTGCCAGCAGTGTAGCGGGAGGAGAGGAGCAGTACTTC
TRBD2	TRBJ2-5	TRBV2	few	CASSASGGEETQYF	TGTGCCAGCAGTGCCTCCGGGGGGGAAGAGACCCAGTACTTC
TRBD2	TRBJ2-7	TRBV6-5	few	CASGGGLNYEQYF	TGTGCCAGCGGGGGAGGGCTAAACTACGAGCAGTACTTC
TRBD2	TRBJ2-7	TRBV6-6	-	CASRTSVSYEQYF	TGTGCCAGCAGAACTAGCGTCTCCTACGAGCAGTACTTC
-	TRBJ1-2	TRBV7-2	-	CASSPQTGYGYTF	TGTGCCAGCAGCCCCCAGACAGGCTATGGCTACACCTTC
-	TRBJ1-2	TRBV7-2	-	CASSFSRDNYGYTF	TGTGCCAGCAGCTTTAGCCGGGACAATTATGGCTACACCTTC
-	TRBJ1-1	TRBV28	-	CASSLAPQTGYTEAFF	TGTGCCAGCAGTTTAGCCCCGCAGACAGGCTACACTGAAGCTTTCTTT
TRBD1	TRBJ1-1	TRBV7-9	few	CASRSGQGRGVAFF	TGTGCCAGCAGAAGTGGACAGGGGAGGGGTGTAGCTTTCTTT
TRBD1	TRBJ2-5	TRBV5-1	-	CASSLVPGGAVETQYF	TGCGCCAGCAGCTTGGTCCCAGGGGGAGCGGTGGAGACCCAGTACTTC
-	TRBJ1-1	TRBV27	-	CASSPNMNTEAFF	TGTGCCAGCAGTCCGAACATGAACACTGAAGCTTTCTTT
-	TRBJ1-2	TRBV28	-	CASSSPGSLGGYTF	TGTGCCAGCAGTTCCCCGGGATCTTTAGGGGGCTACACCTTC
TRBD2	TRBJ2-1	TRBV10-3	-	CAISGTSVNEQFF	TGTGCCATCTCAGGGACTAGCGTCAATGAGCAGTTCTTC
-	TRBJ1-4	TRBV7-2	-	CASSQGPGMRGEKLFF	TGTGCCAGCAGTCAAGGGCCGGGGATGCGTGGTGAAAAACTGTTTTTT
TRBD1	TRBJ2-1	TRBV5-1	-	CASRLDRGLYNEQFF	TGCGCCAGCAGACTAGACAGGGGGCTTTACAATGAGCAGTTCTTC
-	TRBJ1-1	TRBV7-2	-	CASSYGGGNTEAFF	TGTGCCAGCAGCTACGGGGGGGGTAACACTGAAGCTTTCTTT
TRBD2	TRBJ2-7	TRBV28	few	CASSVRLAVSSYEQYF	TGTGCCAGCAGTGTGCGACTAGCGGTGAGCTCCTACGAGCAGTACTTC
TRBD1	TRBJ2-5	TRBV7-2	-	CASSSGQGRQETQYF	TGTGCCAGCAGCTCGGGACAGGGTCGACAAGAGACCCAGTACTTC
TRBD1	TRBJ2-7	TRBV2	-	CASSGQGSEQYF	TGTGCCAGCAGTGGACAGGGGAGCGAGCAGTACTTC
-	TRBJ1-5	TRBV7-2	once	CASSFRVPGPQHF	TGTGCCAGCAGCTTCAGGGTACCAGGGCCCCAGCATTTT
-	TRBJ2-7	TRBV19	-	CASSTSLSGSYEQYF	TGTGCCAGTAGTACCTCGCTCAGCGGCTCCTACGAGCAGTACTTC
-	TRBJ2-7	TRBV18	-	CASSPAVYSRGINLGQYF	TGTGCCAGCTCACCCGCAGTTTATTCTAGGGGAATCAATCTCGGGCAGTACTTC